This TCR beta chain was sequenced in a study of neurological immune-mediated disorders. MiXCR, applied by TCRdb to the 5' RACE reads, yields one record per CDR3 protein. The sample shows about 49,000 distinct CDR3 sequences, over 8% of them seen only once. CDR3 length: 11 residues. Germline trimming cut 9 bases from V and 6 bases from J; bases unmatched to any gene: 3. Germline loops: CDR1 MNHEY, CDR2 SVGAGI. Time point: longitudinal time-point 1 (baseline). Volunteers from a blood bank in Maryland, USA, made up the healthy controls. There are many counts of this clonotype. V gene TRBV6-5 combines with J gene TRBJ2-3; 7 nucleotides align to TRBD2. This TCR came from a woman between 40 and 50 years old in good health. Sequenced material: PBMCs. This chain's CDR3 is CASREVDTQYF. The CDR3 DNA follows: TGTGCCAGTCGGGAGGTGGATACGCAGTATTTT.